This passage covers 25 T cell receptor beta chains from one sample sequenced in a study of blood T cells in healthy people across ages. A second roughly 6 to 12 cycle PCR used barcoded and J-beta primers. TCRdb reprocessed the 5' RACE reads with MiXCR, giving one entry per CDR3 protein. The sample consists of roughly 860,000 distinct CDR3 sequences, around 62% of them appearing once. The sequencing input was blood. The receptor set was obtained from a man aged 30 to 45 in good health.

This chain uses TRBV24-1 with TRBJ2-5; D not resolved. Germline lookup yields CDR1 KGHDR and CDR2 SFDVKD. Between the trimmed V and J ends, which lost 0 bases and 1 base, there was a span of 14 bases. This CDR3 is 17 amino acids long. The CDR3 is CATSDLVVGRSQETQYF. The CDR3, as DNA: TGTGCCACCAGTGATTTGGTCGTAGGACGCAGCCAAGAGACCCAGTACTTC.

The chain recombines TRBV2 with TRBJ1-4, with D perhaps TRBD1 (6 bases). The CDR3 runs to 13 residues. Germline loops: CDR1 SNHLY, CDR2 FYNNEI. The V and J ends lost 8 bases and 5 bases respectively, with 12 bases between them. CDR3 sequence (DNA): TGTGCCAGCGGGGAAAGGGGGAATGAAAAACTGTTTTTT. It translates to CASGERGNEKLFF.

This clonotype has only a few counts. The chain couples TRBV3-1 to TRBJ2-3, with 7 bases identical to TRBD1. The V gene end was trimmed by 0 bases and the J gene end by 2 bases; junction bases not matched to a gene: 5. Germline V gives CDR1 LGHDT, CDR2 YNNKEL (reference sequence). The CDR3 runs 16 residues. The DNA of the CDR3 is TGTGCCAGCAGCCAAGAGACAGGGTTAATCACAGATACGCAGTATTTT. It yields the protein CASSQETGLITDTQYF.

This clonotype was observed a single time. CDR3 residues: CAISGDGGNTDTQYF. The CDR3 coding sequence is TGTGCCATCAGTGGGGACGGGGGAAACACAGATACGCAGTATTTT. This chain connects TRBV10-3 to TRBJ2-3; possible D gene TRBD2, 6 bases. V was trimmed by 4 bases and J by 2 bases, leaving 13 bases between them. Per the germline V gene, CDR1 is ENHRY and CDR2 is SYGVKD. CDR3 size: 15 residues.

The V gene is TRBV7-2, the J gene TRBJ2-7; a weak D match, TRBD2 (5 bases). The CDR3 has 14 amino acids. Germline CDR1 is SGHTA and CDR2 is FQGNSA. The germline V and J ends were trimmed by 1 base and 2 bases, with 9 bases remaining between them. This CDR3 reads CASSLVDLPYEQYF. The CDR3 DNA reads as TGTGCCAGCAGCTTAGTGGACTTACCCTACGAGCAGTACTTC.

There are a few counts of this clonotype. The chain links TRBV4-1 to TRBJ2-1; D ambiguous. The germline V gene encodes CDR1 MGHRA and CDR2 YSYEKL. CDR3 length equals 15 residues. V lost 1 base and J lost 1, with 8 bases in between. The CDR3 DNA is TGCGCCAGCAGCCAAGGCTGGGGTTCCTACAATGAGCAGTTCTTC. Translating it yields CASSQGWGSYNEQFF.

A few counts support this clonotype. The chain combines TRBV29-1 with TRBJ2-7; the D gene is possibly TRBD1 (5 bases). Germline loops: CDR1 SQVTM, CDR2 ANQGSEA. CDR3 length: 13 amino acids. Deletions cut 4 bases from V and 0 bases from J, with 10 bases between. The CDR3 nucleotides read TGCAGCGTTGTTGACAGAAGCTCCTACGAGCAGTACTTC. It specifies CSVVDRSSYEQYF.

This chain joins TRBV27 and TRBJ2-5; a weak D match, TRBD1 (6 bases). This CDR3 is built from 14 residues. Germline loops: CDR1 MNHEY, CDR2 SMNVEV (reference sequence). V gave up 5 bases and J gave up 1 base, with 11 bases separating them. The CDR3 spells CASSDTGTQETQYF. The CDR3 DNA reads TGTGCCAGCAGTGACACAGGGACCCAAGAGACCCAGTACTTC.

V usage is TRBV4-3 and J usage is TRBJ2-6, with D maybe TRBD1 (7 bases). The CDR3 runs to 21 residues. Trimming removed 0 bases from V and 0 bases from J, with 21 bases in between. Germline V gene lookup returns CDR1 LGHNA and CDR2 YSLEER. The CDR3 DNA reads TGCGCCAGCAGCCAAGAATTCCAGGCGGGACAGATCAACTCTGGGGCCAACGTCCTGACTTTC. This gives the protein CASSQEFQAGQINSGANVLTF.

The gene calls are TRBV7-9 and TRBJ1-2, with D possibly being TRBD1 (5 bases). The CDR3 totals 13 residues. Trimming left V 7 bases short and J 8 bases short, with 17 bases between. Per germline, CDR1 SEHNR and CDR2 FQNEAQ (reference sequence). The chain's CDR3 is CASKAGTGLGYTF. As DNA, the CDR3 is TGTGCCAGCAAAGCCGGGACCGGCCTCGGCTACACCTTC.

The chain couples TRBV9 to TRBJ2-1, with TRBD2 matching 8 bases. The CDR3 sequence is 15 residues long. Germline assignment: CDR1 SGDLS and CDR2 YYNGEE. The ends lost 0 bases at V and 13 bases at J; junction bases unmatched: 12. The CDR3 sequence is CASSVDNGGAETQFF. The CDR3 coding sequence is TGTGCCAGCAGCGTAGATAACGGGGGGGCGGAGACCCAGTTCTTC. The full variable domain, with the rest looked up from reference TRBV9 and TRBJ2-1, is DSGVTQTPKHLITATGQRVTLRCSPRSGDLSVYWYQQSLDQGLQFLIQYYNGEERAKGNILERFSAQQFPDLHSELNLSSLELGDSALYFCASSVDNGGAETQFFGPGTRLTVL.

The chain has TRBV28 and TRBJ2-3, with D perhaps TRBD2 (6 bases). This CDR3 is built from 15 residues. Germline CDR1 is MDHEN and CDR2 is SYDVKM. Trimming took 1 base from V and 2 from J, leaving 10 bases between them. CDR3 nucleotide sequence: TGTGCCAGCAGTTTATTGGGACTCACCACAGATACGCAGTATTTT. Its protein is CASSLLGLTTDTQYF.

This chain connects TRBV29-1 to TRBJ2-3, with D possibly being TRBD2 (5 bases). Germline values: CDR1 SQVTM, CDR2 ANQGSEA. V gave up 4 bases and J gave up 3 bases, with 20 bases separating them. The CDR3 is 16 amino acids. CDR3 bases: TGCAGCGTTGTTAGCCCCGGACTCACTAGTACAGATACGCAGTATTTT. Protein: CSVVSPGLTSTDTQYF.

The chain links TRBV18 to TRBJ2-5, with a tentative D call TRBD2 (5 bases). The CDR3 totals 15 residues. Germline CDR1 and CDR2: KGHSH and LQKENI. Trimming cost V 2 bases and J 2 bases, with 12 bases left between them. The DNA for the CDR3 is TGTGCCAGCTCACCAGAGCGGACCTTTCAAGAGACCCAGTACTTC. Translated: CASSPERTFQETQYF.

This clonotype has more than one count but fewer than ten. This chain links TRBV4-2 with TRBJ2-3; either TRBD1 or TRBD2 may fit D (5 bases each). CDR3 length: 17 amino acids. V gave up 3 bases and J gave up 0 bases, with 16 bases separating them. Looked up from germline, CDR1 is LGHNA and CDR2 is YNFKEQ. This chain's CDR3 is CASSQGPSGSSTDTQYF. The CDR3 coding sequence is TGTGCCAGCAGCCAGGGACCGAGCGGATCTAGCACAGATACGCAGTATTTT.

CDR3 DNA sequence: TGTGCCATCAGTGACGTAGGATGGAGCTCCTACGAGCAGTACTTC. Translation gives CAISDVGWSSYEQYF. The V and J genes are TRBV10-3 and TRBJ2-7; D is undetermined. Germline assignment: CDR1 ENHRY and CDR2 SYGVKD. The ends were cut back, 3 bases at V and 0 bases at J, with 12 bases in the middle. This CDR3 contains 15 residues.

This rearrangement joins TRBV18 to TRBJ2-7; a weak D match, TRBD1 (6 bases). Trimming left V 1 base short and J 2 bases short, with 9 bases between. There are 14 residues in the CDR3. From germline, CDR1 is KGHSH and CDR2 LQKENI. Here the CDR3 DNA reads TGTGCCAGCTCACCACGACAGGAGGCCTACGAGCAGTACTTC. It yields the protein CASSPRQEAYEQYF. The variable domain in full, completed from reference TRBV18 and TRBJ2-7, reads NAGVMQNPRHLVRRRGQEARLRCSPMKGHSHVYWYRQLPEEGLKFMVYLQKENIIDESGMPKERFSAEFPKEGPSILRIQQVVRGDSAAYFCASSPRQEAYEQYFGPGTRLTVT.

CDR3 in amino acids: CASSSRQPNYGYTF. In nucleotides, the CDR3 is TGTGCCAGCAGTAGTCGACAGCCAAACTATGGCTACACCTTC. V usage is TRBV28 and J usage is TRBJ1-2; perhaps TRBD1 as D (5 bases). Trimming took 5 bases from V and 2 from J, leaving 12 bases between them. The CDR3 loop spans 14 amino acids. CDR1 MDHEN and CDR2 SYDVKM come from the germline V gene.

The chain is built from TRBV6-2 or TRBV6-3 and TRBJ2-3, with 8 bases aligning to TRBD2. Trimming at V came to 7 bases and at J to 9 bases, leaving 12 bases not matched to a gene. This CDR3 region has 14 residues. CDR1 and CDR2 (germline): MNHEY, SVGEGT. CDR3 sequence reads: CASIKNGRGQTQYF. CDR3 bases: TGTGCCAGCATTAAAAACGGGAGGGGCCAGACGCAGTATTTT.

CDR3 residues: CASSFGLAGKETQYF. The CDR3 DNA sequence: TGCGCCAGCAGCTTCGGACTAGCGGGGAAAGAGACCCAGTACTTC. The rearrangement links TRBV4-3 to TRBJ2-5; 12 bases line up with TRBD2. Unmatched junction bases numbered 4, after V lost 5 bases and J lost 3 bases. There are 15 residues in the CDR3. CDR1 and CDR2 from the germline V gene are LGHNA and YSLEER.

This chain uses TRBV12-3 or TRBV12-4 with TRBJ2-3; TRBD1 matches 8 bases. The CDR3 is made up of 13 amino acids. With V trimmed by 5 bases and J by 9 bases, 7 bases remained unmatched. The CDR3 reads CASSRTGWATQYF. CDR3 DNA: TGTGCCAGCAGTAGGACAGGGTGGGCCACGCAGTATTTT.

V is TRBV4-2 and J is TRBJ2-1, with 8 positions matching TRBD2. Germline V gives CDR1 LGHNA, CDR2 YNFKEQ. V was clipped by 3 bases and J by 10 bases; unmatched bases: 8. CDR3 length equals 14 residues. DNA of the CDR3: TGTGCCAGCAGCCAGGTGGGACTAGTTCGAGAGCAGTTCTTC. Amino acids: CASSQVGLVREQFF.

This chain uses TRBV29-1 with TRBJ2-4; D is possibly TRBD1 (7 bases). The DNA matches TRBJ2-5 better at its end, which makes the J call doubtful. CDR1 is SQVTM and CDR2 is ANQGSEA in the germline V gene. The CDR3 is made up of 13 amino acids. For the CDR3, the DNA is TGCAGCGTCGACCCAGGGGGGTCGGCGACCCAGTACTTC. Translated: CSVDPGGSATQYF.

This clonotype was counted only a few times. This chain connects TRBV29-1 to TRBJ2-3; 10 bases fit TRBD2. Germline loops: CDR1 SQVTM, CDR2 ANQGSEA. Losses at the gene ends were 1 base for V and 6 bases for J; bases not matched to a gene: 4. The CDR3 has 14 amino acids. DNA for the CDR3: TGCAGCGTTGAAGTTGGACTAGCGGTGGATACGCAGTATTTT. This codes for CSVEVGLAVDTQYF.

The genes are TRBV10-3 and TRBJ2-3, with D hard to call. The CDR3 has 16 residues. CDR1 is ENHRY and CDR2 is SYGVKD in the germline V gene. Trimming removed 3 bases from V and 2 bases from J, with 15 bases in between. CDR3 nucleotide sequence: TGTGCCATCAGTGAAAGGCAAGCCAACCCCACAGATACGCAGTATTTT. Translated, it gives CAISERQANPTDTQYF.